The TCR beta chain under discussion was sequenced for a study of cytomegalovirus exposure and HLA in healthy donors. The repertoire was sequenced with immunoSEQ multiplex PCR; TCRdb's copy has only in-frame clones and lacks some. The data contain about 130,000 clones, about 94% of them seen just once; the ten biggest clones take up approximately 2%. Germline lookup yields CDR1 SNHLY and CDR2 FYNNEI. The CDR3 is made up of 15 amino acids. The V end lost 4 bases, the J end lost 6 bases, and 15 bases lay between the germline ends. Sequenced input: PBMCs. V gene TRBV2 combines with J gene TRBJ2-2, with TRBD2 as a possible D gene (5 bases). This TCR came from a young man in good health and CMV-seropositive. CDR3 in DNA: TGTGCCAGCAGTGTGCTTCGCCCGAGGGCCGGGGAGCTGTTTTTT. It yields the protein CASSVLRPRAGELFF.